There are many counts of the clone carrying this T cell receptor (beta chain). The antigen remains unidentified. It is unclear where the CDR3 begins or ends on the DNA, so no DNA is shown, and the CDR3 is as TCRdb lists it. This sample was taken from a study of neurological immune-mediated disorders. Broader study findings: Clinical and MRI features did not associate with the cluster found in multiple sclerosis patients. Because no CDR3 amino acid sequences were shared across subjects by expanded clones, private repertoires were suggested in all groups. The greatest TCR clonal expansion occurred in HTLV-1-associated myelopathy and the least in multiple sclerosis, which fell below healthy controls.

CDR1 and CDR2 (germline): SGHRS, YFSETQ. The CDR3 comprises 13 residues, both ends counted. The authors made cDNA by 5'RACE with 10-nucleotide random UMIs. TCRdb reprocessed the 5' RACE reads with MiXCR, giving one entry per CDR3 protein. The repertoire holds about 46,000 distinct CDR3 sequences, 2.5% to 3.5% seen once, with less than 15% in the top ten. The rearrangement links TRBV5-1 to TRBJ2-7. Sequencing input: PBMCs. This sequence was found in a woman in her fifties or sixties with multiple sclerosis. The CDR3 is CASSFGPGIEQYF.